These T cell receptor beta chains were read from a single sample in a study of blood T cell repertoires in COVID-19. This table comes from immunoSEQ multiplex PCR, and its TCRdb copy is limited to in-frame clones, with some not included. This repertoire shows roughly 65,000 clones, 90% found once; its top ten account for 1.3%. The specimen sequenced was peripheral blood. Every receptor here comes from a man in his 60s with acute or convalescent COVID-19. Both conserved end residues are part of each CDR3. Each record gives: clone size, V gene, D gene, J gene, CDR3 DNA, CDR3 protein. D genes are given only for firm matches. Clone sizes are given selectively: once, few, many, or a class where the clone is expanded.

.,TRBV5-4,TRBD1,TRBJ1-3,TGTGCCAGCAGCTCAGGGGGAAGAAACTCTGGAAACACCATATATTTT,CASSSGGRNSGNTIYF
.,TRBV12-3/TRBV12-4,.,TRBJ1-1,TGTGCCAGCAGTTTTGGCCCGGGAGCTTTCTTT,CASSFGPGAFF
.,TRBV7-9,TRBD2,TRBJ2-2,TGTGCCAGCAGCCTTGGGTTCAGCGGGGGGCGCACCGGGGAGCTGTTTTTT,CASSLGFSGGRTGELFF
.,TRBV11-1,.,TRBJ1-2,TGTGCCAGCAGCGATCCGGGCGGGCGGTTAAACTATGGCTACACCTTC,CASSDPGGRLNYGYTF
.,TRBV19,.,TRBJ1-2,TGTGCCAGTAGTGACGACGGTGACCCTAGGAATGGCTACACCTTC,CASSDDGDPRNGYTF
.,TRBV11-2,.,TRBJ2-5,TGTGCCAGCAGCTTATCCTTGGAGACCCAGTACTTC,CASSLSLETQYF
.,TRBV5-4,TRBD1,TRBJ2-2,TGTGCCAGCAGCCTTGGGACAGGGATAAACACCGGGGAGCTGTTTTTT,CASSLGTGINTGELFF
.,TRBV9,TRBD2,TRBJ2-3,TGTGCCAGCAGCGTAGCTAGCGGAGACACAGATACGCAGTATTTT,CASSVASGDTDTQYF
.,TRBV7-2,.,TRBJ2-5,TGTGCCAGCACCCTACCCGTGGGGAGCTTACAAGAGACCCAGTACTTC,CASTLPVGSLQETQYF
few,TRBV10-1,.,TRBJ1-6,TGCGCCAGCAGTGAGTTAAGGGGAAACTATAATTCACCCCTCCACTTT,CASSELRGNYNSPLHF
.,TRBV21-1,.,TRBJ1-2,TGTGCCAGCAGAACTAGAAGAATAACAGGGATGTGCTATGGCTACACCTTC,CASRTRRITGMCYGYTF
.,TRBV10-1,TRBD2,TRBJ2-2,TGCGCCAGCAGGCTGACTAGCGGGACCGGGGAGCTGTTTTTT,CASRLTSGTGELFF
.,TRBV5-6,.,TRBJ1-4,TGTGCCAGCAGCTTTAAGGCAGGGCCAACTAATGAAAAACTGTTTTTT,CASSFKAGPTNEKLFF
.,TRBV6-5,TRBD2,TRBJ2-2,TGTGCCAGCAGAGGCGGGGGTTCGAACACCGGGGAGCTGTTTTTT,CASRGGGSNTGELFF
.,TRBV30,TRBD1,TRBJ1-6,TGTGCCTGGGGACAGGGGGTTCGGTCACCCCTCCACTTT,CAWGQGVRSPLHF
.,TRBV3-1/TRBV3-2,.,TRBJ1-2,TGTGCCAGCAGCCAAGACCGTCGTAGCTACACCTTC,CASSQDRRSYTF
once,TRBV9,TRBD1,TRBJ1-4,TGTGCCAGCAGCCCCGGGACAGCAAATGAAAAACTGTTTTTT,CASSPGTANEKLFF
.,TRBV5-4,TRBD1,TRBJ1-1,TGTGCCAGCAGCCCCCGGGACAGTGAAGCTTTCTTT,CASSPRDSEAFF
.,TRBV29-1,.,TRBJ1-1,TGCAGCGGTATTGGCAGGGCTGGGGAAGCTTTCTTT,CSGIGRAGEAFF
.,TRBV7-8,TRBD1,TRBJ1-2,TGTGCCAGCAGCTTAAATATAGGACAGGGGGCCTATGGCTACACCTTC,CASSLNIGQGAYGYTF
.,TRBV14,TRBD1,TRBJ2-5,TGTGCCAGCAGCCCGGTGACAGGGTTTGAGACCCAGTACTTC,CASSPVTGFETQYF
.,TRBV7-6,TRBD1,TRBJ2-2,TGTGCCAGCAGCATCCGGGACAGGGGAACCGGGGAGCTGTTTTTT,CASSIRDRGTGELFF
few,TRBV19,TRBD1,TRBJ1-5,TGTGCCAGTAGTATCCAGACAGGGGTGAATCAGCCCCAGCATTTT,CASSIQTGVNQPQHF
.,TRBV10-3,.,TRBJ2-1,TGTGCCATCAGTGGAGGCGGTGGTGAGCAGTTCTTC,CAISGGGGEQFF
.,TRBV10-2,TRBD1,TRBJ2-7,TGCGCCAGCAGTGTCGGGACAGGAACCTACGAGCAGTACTTC,CASSVGTGTYEQYF
.,TRBV4-1,.,TRBJ1-1,TGCGCCAGCAGCCAAGAAGGGCAGGGTCGCTCTGAAGCTTTCTTT,CASSQEGQGRSEAFF
.,TRBV7-2,.,TRBJ1-3,TGTGCCAGCAGCTTAGATAAGGGGTCTGGAAACACCATATATTTT,CASSLDKGSGNTIYF
.,TRBV29-1,.,TRBJ1-5,TGCAGCGCAGCACAGCCATATAAAGTCAATCAGCCCCAGCATTTT,CSAAQPYKVNQPQHF
once,TRBV5-1,.,TRBJ1-6,TGCGCCAGCAGCCCTAATTCAGGGAATTCACCCCTCCACTTT,CASSPNSGNSPLHF
.,TRBV4-1,TRBD1,TRBJ1-2,TGCGCCAGCAGCCAGACAGGGGGACTGCAAGGCTACACCTTC,CASSQTGGLQGYTF
.,TRBV4-1,.,TRBJ1-1,TGCGCCAGCAGCCAAGGGAACAGGGTTAACGCTGAAGCTTTCTTT,CASSQGNRVNAEAFF
.,TRBV7-8,.,TRBJ2-3,TGTGCCAGCAGCCTTCTAACGACAGATACGCAGTATTTT,CASSLLTTDTQYF
.,TRBV5-4,.,TRBJ2-5,TGTGCCAGCAGATCGAGGGTAGACCAAGAGACCCAGTACTTC,CASRSRVDQETQYF
.,TRBV7-9,.,TRBJ2-7,TGTGCCAGCAGCTCCACTGGAGGGAGCTCCTACGAGCAGTACTTC,CASSSTGGSSYEQYF
.,TRBV18,.,TRBJ1-2,TGTGCCAGCTCACCAAGTAGGAGGACAGATGGCTACACCTTC,CASSPSRRTDGYTF
.,TRBV9,TRBD1,TRBJ2-7,TGTGCCAGCAGCCCCTTCCCGACAGGGGGCGAGCAGTACTTC,CASSPFPTGGEQYF
.,TRBV5-1,TRBD1,TRBJ1-1,TGCGCCAGCAGCGAGGAACAGGGGGCGAACACTGAAGCTTTCTTT,CASSEEQGANTEAFF
.,TRBV3-1/TRBV3-2,TRBD2,TRBJ2-1,TGTGCCACCACACGGGGGGGCTCGGGAAATGAGCAGTTCTTC,CATTRGGSGNEQFF
once,TRBV18,TRBD1,TRBJ1-1,TGTGCCAGCTCACCCGGACAGGGGGAGCACACTGAAGCTTTCTTT,CASSPGQGEHTEAFF
.,TRBV30,.,TRBJ2-3,TGTGCCTGGGAAGAGAGCACAGATACGCAGTATTTT,CAWEESTDTQYF
few,TRBV4-2,TRBD2,TRBJ2-3,TGTGCCAGCAGCCAACAAGCGGGGGCTAGCACAGATACGCAGTATTTT,CASSQQAGASTDTQYF
.,TRBV5-6,TRBD1,TRBJ1-1,TGTGCCAGCAGCTTGGACAGGGGCGAAATTATGAACACTGAAGCTTTCTTT,CASSLDRGEIMNTEAFF
.,TRBV11-2,.,TRBJ2-4,TGTGCCAGCAGCTTAGGGTCCGGGATCTCAGCCAAAAACATTCAGTACTTC,CASSLGSGISAKNIQYF
few,TRBV24-1,.,TRBJ2-2,TGTGCCACCAGTGATTTAGGGGGAGCGACGAACACCGGGGAGCTGTTTTTT,CATSDLGGATNTGELFF
.,TRBV6-6,TRBD2,TRBJ2-1,TGTGCCAGCAGGACCGGGACTAGCGGGGCCTACAATGAGCAGTTCTTC,CASRTGTSGAYNEQFF
.,TRBV24-1,TRBD2,TRBJ2-3,TGTGCCACCAGTGGGCCGGGACTAGCGGGGGCAGATACGCAGTATTTT,CATSGPGLAGADTQYF
.,TRBV13,TRBD1,TRBJ2-7,TGTGCCAGCAGCCAAGAGGGACAGGGATTAGTCGAGCAGTACTTC,CASSQEGQGLVEQYF
.,TRBV27,.,TRBJ1-2,TGTGCCGTGAGGTCCCACCCTGACTATGGCTACACCTTC,CAVRSHPDYGYTF
.,TRBV5-1,.,TRBJ2-3,TGCGCCAGCAGCTTGTGGCCCAAAGGCACAGATACGCAGTATTTT,CASSLWPKGTDTQYF
.,TRBV2,TRBD1,TRBJ1-5,TGTGCCAGCAGGAGTGAGGGACAGTTCAATCAGCCCCAGCATTTT,CASRSEGQFNQPQHF
.,TRBV19,.,TRBJ1-4,TGTGCCAGTAGCTCCCGGTCAACTAATGAAAAACTGTTTTTT,CASSSRSTNEKLFF
.,TRBV6-5,.,TRBJ1-6,TGTGCCAGCAGTTACGAGGCAGGGGTAGGGTCACCCCTCCACTTT,CASSYEAGVGSPLHF
once,TRBV5-4,TRBD1,TRBJ1-2,TGTGCCAGCAGCTTTAAACAGGGGTTGCTGAGCGGCTACACCTTC,CASSFKQGLLSGYTF